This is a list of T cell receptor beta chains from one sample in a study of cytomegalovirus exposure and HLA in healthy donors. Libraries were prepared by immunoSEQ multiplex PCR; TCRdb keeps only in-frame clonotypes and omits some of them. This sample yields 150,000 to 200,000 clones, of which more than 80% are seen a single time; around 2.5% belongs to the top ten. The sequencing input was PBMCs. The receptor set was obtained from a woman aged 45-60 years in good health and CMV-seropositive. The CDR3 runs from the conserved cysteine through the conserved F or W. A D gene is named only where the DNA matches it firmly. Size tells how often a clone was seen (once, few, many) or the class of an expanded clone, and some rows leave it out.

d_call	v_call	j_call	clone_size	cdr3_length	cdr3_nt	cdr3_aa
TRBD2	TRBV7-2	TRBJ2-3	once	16	TGTGCCAGCAGTCCCGGGACTAGCCTCCGCACAGATACGCAGTATTTT	CASSPGTSLRTDTQYF
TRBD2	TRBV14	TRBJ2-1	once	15	TGTGCCAGCAGCCCTTTATCGGGGGGTTACAATGAGCAGTTCTTC	CASSPLSGGYNEQFF
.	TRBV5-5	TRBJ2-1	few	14	TGTGCCAGCAGCTTGGGTGTGGGGGGTAATGAGCAGTTCTTC	CASSLGVGGNEQFF
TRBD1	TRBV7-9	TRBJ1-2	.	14	TGTGCCAGCAGCCCGGACAGGAGGAACTATGGCTACACCTTC	CASSPDRRNYGYTF
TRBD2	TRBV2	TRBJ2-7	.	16	TGTGCCAGCAGTCTCGGACTAGCGGGGTCCTCCTACGAGCAGTACTTC	CASSLGLAGSSYEQYF
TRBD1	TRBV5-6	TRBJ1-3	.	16	TGTGCCAGCAGCTGGGACAGGATCCCCTCTGGAAACACCATATATTTT	CASSWDRIPSGNTIYF
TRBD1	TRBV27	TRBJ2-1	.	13	TGTGCCAGCAGTCCGACAGGGGGCTTGGGGCAGTTCTTC	CASSPTGGLGQFF
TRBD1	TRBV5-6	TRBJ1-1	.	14	TGTGCCAGCAGCTTATTTCAGGGGGGCACTGAAGCTTTCTTT	CASSLFQGGTEAFF
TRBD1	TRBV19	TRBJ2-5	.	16	TGTGCCAGTAGTACCCCCCGGGACAGGGGGCAAGAGACCCAGTACTTC	CASSTPRDRGQETQYF
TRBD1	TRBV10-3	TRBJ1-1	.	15	TGTGCCAGCTCACCCGGGACAGGGTTCGAAACTGAAGCTTTCTTT	CASSPGTGFETEAFF
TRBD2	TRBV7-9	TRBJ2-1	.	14	TGTGCCAGCAGGCTAGCGGGGGGGTACAATGAGCAGTTCTTC	CASRLAGGYNEQFF
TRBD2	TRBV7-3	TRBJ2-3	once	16	TGTGCCAGCAGCGGAACCATAGCGGGGGGCACAGATACGCAGTATTTT	CASSGTIAGGTDTQYF
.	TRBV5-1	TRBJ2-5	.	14	TGCGCCAGCAGCTCCTGGGGGGTCCAAGAGACCCAGTACTTC	CASSSWGVQETQYF
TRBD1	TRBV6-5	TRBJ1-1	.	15	TGTGCCAGCAGTTACCCAGACAGGGGCGGGACTGAAGCTTTCTTT	CASSYPDRGGTEAFF
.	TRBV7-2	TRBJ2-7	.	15	TGTGCCAGCAGCGTGAGTTTTGAGGCGATCCACGAGCAGTACTTC	CASSVSFEAIHEQYF
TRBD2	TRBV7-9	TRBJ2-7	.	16	TGTGCCAGCAGCCCCCTTCCAGCGGGGGGGCTGGGCGAGCAGTACTTC	CASSPLPAGGLGEQYF
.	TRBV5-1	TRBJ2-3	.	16	TGCGCCAGCAGCTTGGGTGGGACACATGGGGCAGATACGCAGTATTTT	CASSLGGTHGADTQYF
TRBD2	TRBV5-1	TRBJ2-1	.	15	TGCGCCAGCAGCTTGATGACTAGCGGAAACAATGAGCAGTTCTTC	CASSLMTSGNNEQFF
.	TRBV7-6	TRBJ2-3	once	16	TGTGCCAGCAGCTTAGTTGTGGGGCGAGGCACAGATACGCAGTATTTT	CASSLVVGRGTDTQYF
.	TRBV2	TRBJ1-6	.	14	TGTGCCAGCAGGTATAGGGACTTGAATTCACCCCTCCACTTT	CASRYRDLNSPLHF
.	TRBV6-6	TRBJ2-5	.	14	TGTGCCAGCAGAACCGGTGGGAGTCAAGAGACCCAGTACTTC	CASRTGGSQETQYF
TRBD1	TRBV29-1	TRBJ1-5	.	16	TGCAGCGACGCCATGTGGACAGGCTCAACAGTGGTTCCCCAGCATTTT	CSDAMWTGSTVVPQHF
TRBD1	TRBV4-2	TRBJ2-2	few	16	TGTGCCAGCAGCCCGGGACAGGGGGCGCAGGACGGGGAGCTGTTTTTT	CASSPGQGAQDGELFF
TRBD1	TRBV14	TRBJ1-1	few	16	TGTGCCAGCAGCGAACACTGGGGACAGACCAACACTGAAGCTTTCTTT	CASSEHWGQTNTEAFF
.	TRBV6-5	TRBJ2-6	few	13	TGTGCCAGCAGTTACGAGGGGGCCAACGTCCTGACTTTC	CASSYEGANVLTF
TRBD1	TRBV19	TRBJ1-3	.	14	TGTGCCAGTAACAGGGGGCTTACTGGAAACACCATATATTTT	CASNRGLTGNTIYF
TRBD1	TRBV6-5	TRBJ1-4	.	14	TGTGCCAGCAGTGACAGGGGGCAACGTGAAAAACTGTTTTTT	CASSDRGQREKLFF
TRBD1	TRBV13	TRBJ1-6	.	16	TGTGCCAGCAGCTTGGGACAGACCAGTTTTAATTCACCCCTCCACTTT	CASSLGQTSFNSPLHF
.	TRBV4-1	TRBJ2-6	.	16	TGCGCCAGCAGCCATAAGACGGCACAGGGCGCCAGCGTCCTGACTTTC	CASSHKTAQGASVLTF
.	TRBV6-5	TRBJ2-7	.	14	TGTGCCAGCAGGCCGGGACACCTTAACTACGAGCAGTACTTC	CASRPGHLNYEQYF
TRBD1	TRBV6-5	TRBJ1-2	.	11	TGTGCCAGCTACAGGGGGTATGGCTACACCTTC	CASYRGYGYTF
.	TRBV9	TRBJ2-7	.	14	TGTGCCAGCAGCGTAGGAGTACAGACCTACGAGCAGTACTTC	CASSVGVQTYEQYF
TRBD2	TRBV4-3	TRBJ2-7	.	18	TGCGCCAGCAGCCAAGGGGTTACTAGCGGGGGGGCTACCTACGAGCAGTACTTC	CASSQGVTSGGATYEQYF
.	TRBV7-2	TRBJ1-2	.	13	TGTGCCAGCAGCTTAGAGGGGGGGGATGGCTACACCTTC	CASSLEGGDGYTF
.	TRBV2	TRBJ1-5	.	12	TGTGCCAGCAGTGAATACAGCTCAAACCAGCATTTT	CASSEYSSNQHF
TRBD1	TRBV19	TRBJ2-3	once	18	TGTGCCAGTAGTCCCTATCGGACAGGCCGGGGACGCACAGATACGCAGTATTTT	CASSPYRTGRGRTDTQYF
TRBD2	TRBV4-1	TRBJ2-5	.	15	TGTGCCACCTCGAACTTAGCGGGGGGGCTAGAGACCCAGTACTTC	CATSNLAGGLETQYF
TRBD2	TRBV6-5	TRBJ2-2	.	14	TGTGCCAGCCAAGCGGGGGTGAACACCGGGGAGCTGTTTTTT	CASQAGVNTGELFF
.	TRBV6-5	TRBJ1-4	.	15	TGTGCCAGCAGCAACCAGGGGAGTGGTGGTGAAAAACTGTTTTTT	CASSNQGSGGEKLFF
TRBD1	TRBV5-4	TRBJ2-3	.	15	TGTGCCAGCAGCTTAGCAGGGACAGGCACAGATACGCAGTATTTT	CASSLAGTGTDTQYF
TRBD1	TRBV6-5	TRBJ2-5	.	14	TGTGCCAGCAGTTACGCAGGGACAGAGGAAACCCAGTACTTC	CASSYAGTEETQYF
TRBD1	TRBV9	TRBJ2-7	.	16	TGTGCCAGCAGCTCCTACTCCGGGACAGGCTCCTACGAGCAGTACTTC	CASSSYSGTGSYEQYF
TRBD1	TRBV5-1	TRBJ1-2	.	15	TGCGCCAGCTTCCCTTCCGGGACAGATCCCTATGGCTACACCTTC	CASFPSGTDPYGYTF
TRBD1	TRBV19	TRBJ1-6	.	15	TGTGCCAGTAGATCTATTGGGGACAGCAATTCACCCCTCCACTTT	CASRSIGDSNSPLHF
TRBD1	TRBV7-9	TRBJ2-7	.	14	TGTGCCAGCAGCGCCCGGGACAGCACCTACGAGCAGTACTTC	CASSARDSTYEQYF
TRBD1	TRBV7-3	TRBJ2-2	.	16	TGTGCCAGCAGCTTAGGGACAGGGGTGAACACCGGGGAGCTGTTTTTT	CASSLGTGVNTGELFF
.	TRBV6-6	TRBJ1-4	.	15	TGTGCCAGCAGTTATGAGGGAGGGGTCGGTCCAGTAATGTTTTTT	CASSYEGGVGPVMFF
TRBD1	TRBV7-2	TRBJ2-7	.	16	TGTGCCAGCAGCCCGGGACAGGGAACACTATCCTACGAGCAGTACTTC	CASSPGQGTLSYEQYF
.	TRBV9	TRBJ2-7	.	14	TGTGCCAGCAGCGTAGGGGACAAGGCCTACGAGCAGTACTTC	CASSVGDKAYEQYF
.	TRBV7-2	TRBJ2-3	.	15	TGTGCCAGCAGAGCTCAGGGCGTCGGCACAGATACGCAGTATTTT	CASRAQGVGTDTQYF
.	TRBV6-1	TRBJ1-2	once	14	TGTGCCAGCAGTGAAGCACGCAGGCCTGGTGGCTACACCTTC	CASSEARRPGGYTF
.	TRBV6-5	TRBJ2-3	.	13	TGTGCCAGCAGGCTGACAGAAACAGATACGCAGTATTTT	CASRLTETDTQYF
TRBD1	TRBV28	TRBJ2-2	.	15	TGTGCCACCTATACGGACAGGGGGAACACCGGGGAGCTGTTTTTT	CATYTDRGNTGELFF
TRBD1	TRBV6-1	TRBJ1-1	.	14	TGTGCCAGCAGTCCATGGGACAGTGACACTGAAGCTTTCTTT	CASSPWDSDTEAFF
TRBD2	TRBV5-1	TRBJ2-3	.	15	TGCGCCAGCAGCTTGGAGACTAGCTCCACAGATACGCAGTATTTT	CASSLETSSTDTQYF
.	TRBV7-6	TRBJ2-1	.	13	TGTGCCAGCAGCTTAAGGGGGAAGGAAGAGCAGTTCTTC	CASSLRGKEEQFF
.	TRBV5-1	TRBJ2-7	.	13	TGCGCCAGCAGCCCAGGGGAGATCTACGAGCAGTACTTC	CASSPGEIYEQYF
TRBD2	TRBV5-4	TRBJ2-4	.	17	TGTGCCAGCAGCTCACTAGCGGGGGGCGGGGCCAAAAACATTCAGTACTTC	CASSSLAGGGAKNIQYF